The sample holds many counts of the clone carrying this T cell receptor (beta chain). Antigen unknown. These data are taken from a study of early T cells in non-severe SARS-CoV-2 infection. In the study overall: Sequencing targeted bulk RNA from unsorted whole blood, leaving chains unpaired. General observations from the study: The matching step, a VDJdb search, favored anti-spike CD8 responses and missed private and CD4 specificities.

The TCR library protocol attached unique molecular identifiers to the individual cDNA molecules. TCRdb re-called the 5' RACE reads through MiXCR, storing one row per CDR3 protein. The data hold 65,000 to 70,000 distinct CDR3 sequences, with 12% observed a single time. Germline CDR1 DFQATT, CDR2 SNEGSKA (reference sequence). The CDR3 is 15 amino acids. Trimming took 6 bases from V and 4 from J; bases not matched to a gene: 8. The sequence derives from an adult who was a healthcare worker with PCR-confirmed SARS-CoV-2 infection or an uninfected control (not recorded which). Sequencing input: whole blood. The rearrangement joins TRBV20-1 to TRBJ2-3; 12 nucleotides agree with TRBD2. CDR3: CSASLAGGPSDTQYF. CDR3 nucleotides: TGCAGTGCCAGTCTAGCGGGGGGGCCTTCAGATACGCAGTATTTT.